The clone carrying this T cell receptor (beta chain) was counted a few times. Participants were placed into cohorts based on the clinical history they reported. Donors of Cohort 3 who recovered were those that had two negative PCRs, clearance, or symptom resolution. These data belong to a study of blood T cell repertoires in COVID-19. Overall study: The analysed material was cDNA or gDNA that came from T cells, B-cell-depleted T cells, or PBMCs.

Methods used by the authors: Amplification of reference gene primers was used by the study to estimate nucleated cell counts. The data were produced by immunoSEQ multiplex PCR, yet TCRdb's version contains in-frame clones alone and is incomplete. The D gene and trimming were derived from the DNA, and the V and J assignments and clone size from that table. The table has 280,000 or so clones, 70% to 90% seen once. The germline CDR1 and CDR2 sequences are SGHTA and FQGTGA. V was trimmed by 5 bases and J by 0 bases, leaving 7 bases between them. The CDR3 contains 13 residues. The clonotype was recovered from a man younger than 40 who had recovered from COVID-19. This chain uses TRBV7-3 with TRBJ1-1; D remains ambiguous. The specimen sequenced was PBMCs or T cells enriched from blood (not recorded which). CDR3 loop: CASSLAMNTEAFF. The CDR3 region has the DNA TGTGCCAGCAGCCTAGCAATGAACACTGAAGCTTTCTTT.